These T cell receptor beta chains were read from a single sample in a study of T cell repertoires in cytomegalovirus infection. TCRdb re-derived calls from the reads in MiXCR, one entry per CDR3 protein. The table includes about 230,000 distinct CDR3 sequences, under 8.5% detected once. Sequenced sample: PBMCs. Receptors originate from a human donor in good health (CMV status not recorded). Some clones in this sample may be carry-over from other donors' samples. The CDR3 runs from the conserved cysteine through the conserved F or W. Each record gives: V gene, J gene, CDR3 length, D gene, clone size, CDR3 protein, CDR3 DNA. The D gene is left open where the match is weak. The listing skips clone size in some rows; elsewhere it reads once, few, many or a size class.

v_gene: TRBV29-1
j_gene: TRBJ2-5
len: 14
d_gene: TRBD2
abundance: -
CDR3aa: CSCARLAGQETQYF
CDR3nt: TGCAGCTGTGCGCGACTAGCGGGGCAAGAGACCCAGTACTTC

v_gene: TRBV7-9
j_gene: TRBJ1-1
len: 16
d_gene: -
abundance: many
CDR3aa: CANPPPAGEVNTEAFF
CDR3nt: TGTGCCAACCCACCCCCAGCGGGGGAGGTGAACACTGAAGCTTTCTTT

v_gene: TRBV6-2/TRBV6-3
j_gene: TRBJ2-7
len: 15
d_gene: -
abundance: many
CDR3aa: CASSYSERSSYEQYF
CDR3nt: TGTGCCAGCAGTTACTCGGAGAGGAGCTCCTACGAGCAGTACTTC

v_gene: TRBV4-3
j_gene: TRBJ2-7
len: 13
d_gene: TRBD1
abundance: many
CDR3aa: CASSQNRGYEQYF
CDR3nt: TGCGCCAGCAGCCAGAACAGGGGCTACGAGCAGTACTTC

v_gene: TRBV7-2
j_gene: TRBJ2-7
len: 15
d_gene: TRBD2
abundance: many
CDR3aa: CASSGTGGSSYEQYF
CDR3nt: TGTGCCAGCAGCGGTACCGGGGGGAGCTCCTACGAGCAGTACTTC

v_gene: TRBV27
j_gene: TRBJ1-2
len: 16
d_gene: TRBD1
abundance: many
CDR3aa: CASSFSETGKNYGYTF
CDR3nt: TGTGCCAGCAGTTTCTCCGAGACAGGGAAGAACTATGGCTACACCTTC

v_gene: TRBV5-8
j_gene: TRBJ2-4
len: 15
d_gene: -
abundance: -
CDR3aa: CASRFIDRSKNIQYF
CDR3nt: TGTGCCAGCAGGTTTATCGACAGATCCAAAAACATTCAGTACTTC

v_gene: TRBV5-1
j_gene: TRBJ1-3
len: 12
d_gene: -
abundance: -
CDR3aa: CASSGSGNTIYF
CDR3nt: TGCGCCAGCAGTGGGTCTGGAAACACCATATATTTT

v_gene: TRBV19
j_gene: TRBJ1-5
len: 14
d_gene: -
abundance: many
CDR3aa: CASSSPNSNQPQHF
CDR3nt: TGTGCCAGTAGTTCGCCTAATAGCAATCAGCCCCAGCATTTT

v_gene: TRBV12-3/TRBV12-4
j_gene: TRBJ2-2
len: 15
d_gene: TRBD1
abundance: many
CDR3aa: CASSRDSGKTGELFF
CDR3nt: TGTGCCAGCAGTCGGGACAGTGGAAAGACCGGGGAGCTGTTTTTT

v_gene: TRBV5-6
j_gene: TRBJ1-2
len: 13
d_gene: TRBD1
abundance: many
CDR3aa: CATSRGQLSGYTF
CDR3nt: TGTGCCACCTCGAGGGGGCAACTATCTGGCTACACCTTC

v_gene: TRBV30
j_gene: TRBJ2-7
len: 12
d_gene: -
abundance: -
CDR3aa: CAWSVKLYEQYF
CDR3nt: TGTGCCTGGAGTGTTAAATTGTACGAGCAGTACTTC

v_gene: TRBV20-1
j_gene: TRBJ2-1
len: 16
d_gene: TRBD2
abundance: many
CDR3aa: CSGEGLAGDSYNEQFF
CDR3nt: TGCAGTGGGGAGGGACTAGCGGGGGACTCCTACAATGAGCAGTTCTTC

v_gene: TRBV2
j_gene: TRBJ2-7
len: 13
d_gene: TRBD1
abundance: many
CDR3aa: CAADRDRDNEQYF
CDR3nt: TGTGCCGCAGACCGGGACAGGGACAACGAGCAGTACTTC

v_gene: TRBV10-3
j_gene: TRBJ2-5
len: 16
d_gene: -
abundance: many
CDR3aa: CAIRPGLEFSGETQYF
CDR3nt: TGTGCCATCAGGCCCGGATTAGAATTTTCGGGAGAGACCCAGTACTTC

v_gene: TRBV28
j_gene: TRBJ2-5
len: 11
d_gene: -
abundance: many
CDR3aa: CASTGRETQYF
CDR3nt: TGTGCCTCAACGGGGCGAGAGACCCAGTACTTC

v_gene: TRBV18
j_gene: TRBJ2-1
len: 15
d_gene: -
abundance: -
CDR3aa: CVSSPGGLDLLLQFF
CDR3nt: TGTGTCAGCTCACCAGGAGGGCTAGATTTGCTTTTGCAGTTCTTC

v_gene: TRBV20-1
j_gene: TRBJ2-1
len: 15
d_gene: -
abundance: many
CDR3aa: CSAREYWDGYNEQFF
CDR3nt: TGCAGTGCTAGAGAATATTGGGACGGGTACAATGAGCAGTTCTTC

v_gene: TRBV6-2/TRBV6-3
j_gene: TRBJ1-1
len: 15
d_gene: -
abundance: few
CDR3aa: CASSYVGAVGPEAFF
CDR3nt: TGTGCCAGCAGTTACGTGGGGGCTGTAGGCCCTGAAGCTTTCTTT

v_gene: TRBV7-8
j_gene: TRBJ2-2
len: 12
d_gene: -
abundance: many
CDR3aa: CASSLESGELFF
CDR3nt: TGTGCCAGCAGCTTAGAAAGCGGGGAGCTGTTTTTT

v_gene: TRBV4-3
j_gene: TRBJ1-2
len: 13
d_gene: -
abundance: -
CDR3aa: CASSQASNYGYTF
CDR3nt: TGCGCCAGCAGCCAAGCAAGTAACTATGGCTACACCTTC

v_gene: TRBV5-4
j_gene: TRBJ1-5
len: 15
d_gene: TRBD1
abundance: many
CDR3aa: CASSTGTGHDQPQHF
CDR3nt: TGTGCCAGCAGTACCGGGACAGGGCACGATCAGCCCCAGCATTTT

v_gene: TRBV7-2
j_gene: TRBJ1-2
len: 16
d_gene: TRBD1
abundance: many
CDR3aa: CASSLAQTGGIYGYTF
CDR3nt: TGTGCCAGCAGCTTAGCCCAGACAGGGGGCATCTATGGCTACACCTTC

v_gene: TRBV12-3/TRBV12-4
j_gene: TRBJ2-5
len: 16
d_gene: TRBD1
abundance: many
CDR3aa: CASRYSHRGIQETQYF
CDR3nt: TGTGCCAGCAGATATAGCCACAGGGGTATCCAAGAGACCCAGTACTTC

v_gene: TRBV7-9
j_gene: TRBJ2-3
len: 14
d_gene: -
abundance: many
CDR3aa: CASSFTASTDTQYF
CDR3nt: TGTGCCAGCAGCTTTACGGCTAGCACAGATACGCAGTATTTT

v_gene: TRBV4-2
j_gene: TRBJ2-4
len: 14
d_gene: -
abundance: many
CDR3aa: CASRPDTGQNIQYF
CDR3nt: TGTGCCAGCCGTCCGGACACAGGCCAAAACATTCAGTACTTC

v_gene: TRBV7-9
j_gene: TRBJ1-2
len: 12
d_gene: -
abundance: -
CDR3aa: CASSPDLRGYTF
CDR3nt: TGTGCCAGCAGCCCTGACCTAAGGGGCTACACCTTC

v_gene: TRBV29-1
j_gene: TRBJ1-3
len: 18
d_gene: -
abundance: few
CDR3aa: CSVGSGVRDPLSGNTIYF
CDR3nt: TGCAGCGTGGGGTCGGGGGTGCGTGACCCCCTCTCTGGAAACACCATATATTTT

v_gene: TRBV5-1
j_gene: TRBJ2-5
len: 16
d_gene: -
abundance: -
CDR3aa: CASSLLPGQSQETQYF
CDR3nt: TGCGCCAGCAGCCTACTACCAGGACAGTCCCAAGAGACCCAGTACTTC

v_gene: TRBV7-2
j_gene: TRBJ2-1
len: 16
d_gene: -
abundance: many
CDR3aa: CASSLQSGSSYNEQFF
CDR3nt: TGTGCCAGCAGCTTACAATCTGGTAGCTCCTACAATGAGCAGTTCTTC

v_gene: TRBV7-2
j_gene: TRBJ1-5
len: 13
d_gene: -
abundance: many
CDR3aa: CASSVRGDQPQHF
CDR3nt: TGTGCCAGCAGCGTCAGGGGAGATCAGCCCCAGCATTTT

v_gene: TRBV5-1
j_gene: TRBJ2-3
len: 14
d_gene: -
abundance: few
CDR3aa: CASTQGLPTDTQYF
CDR3nt: TGCGCCAGCACCCAGGGACTGCCCACAGATACGCAGTATTTT

v_gene: TRBV12-3/TRBV12-4
j_gene: TRBJ2-5
len: 16
d_gene: TRBD2
abundance: many
CDR3aa: CASSSLAGGAAETQYF
CDR3nt: TGTGCCAGCAGTTCCCTCGCGGGGGGCGCGGCGGAGACCCAGTACTTC

v_gene: TRBV5-1
j_gene: TRBJ2-1
len: 15
d_gene: -
abundance: few
CDR3aa: CASSLAVAGYNEQFF
CDR3nt: TGCGCCAGCAGCTTGGCGGTCGCAGGGTACAATGAGCAGTTCTTC

v_gene: TRBV7-2
j_gene: TRBJ2-1
len: 10
d_gene: -
abundance: many
CDR3aa: CASSLSEQFF
CDR3nt: TGTGCCAGCAGCTTGAGTGAGCAGTTCTTC

v_gene: TRBV7-2
j_gene: TRBJ1-2
len: 15
d_gene: -
abundance: many
CDR3aa: CASSLIEWGSRDYTF
CDR3nt: TGTGCCAGCAGCTTAATAGAATGGGGCAGTCGAGACTACACCTTC

v_gene: TRBV7-8
j_gene: TRBJ2-5
len: 15
d_gene: TRBD1
abundance: many
CDR3aa: CASSLVRQGEETQYF
CDR3nt: TGTGCCAGCAGCTTAGTACGACAGGGAGAGGAGACCCAGTACTTC

v_gene: TRBV19
j_gene: TRBJ2-2
len: 17
d_gene: TRBD2
abundance: many
CDR3aa: CASSSPRTSGYTGELFF
CDR3nt: TGTGCCAGTAGTTCCCCCAGGACTAGCGGTTACACCGGGGAGCTGTTTTTT

v_gene: TRBV7-8
j_gene: TRBJ2-7
len: 17
d_gene: TRBD2
abundance: many
CDR3aa: CASSLARVAGASYEQYF
CDR3nt: TGTGCCAGCAGCTTAGCGCGTGTAGCGGGGGCCTCCTACGAGCAGTACTTC

v_gene: TRBV7-2
j_gene: TRBJ2-4
len: 13
d_gene: -
abundance: -
CDR3aa: CASSAGRWNIQYF
CDR3nt: TGTGCCAGCAGCGCCGGGAGATGGAACATTCAGTACTTC

v_gene: TRBV25-1
j_gene: TRBJ1-2
len: 11
d_gene: -
abundance: few
CDR3aa: CASNGVYGYTF
CDR3nt: TGTGCCAGCAACGGGGTCTATGGCTACACCTTC

v_gene: TRBV20-1
j_gene: TRBJ2-3
len: 14
d_gene: TRBD2
abundance: many
CDR3aa: CSARVAGGPDTQYF
CDR3nt: TGCAGTGCTAGAGTGGCGGGGGGGCCAGATACGCAGTATTTT

v_gene: TRBV7-9
j_gene: TRBJ1-6
len: 14
d_gene: -
abundance: many
CDR3aa: CASSSDAGNSPLHF
CDR3nt: TGTGCCAGCAGCTCGGACGCAGGGAATTCACCCCTCCACTTT

v_gene: TRBV6-2/TRBV6-3
j_gene: TRBJ2-5
len: 16
d_gene: TRBD2
abundance: -
CDR3aa: CASGASGGISQETQYF
CDR3nt: TGTGCCAGCGGGGCTAGCGGGGGGATCTCCCAAGAGACCCAGTACTTC

v_gene: TRBV6-5
j_gene: TRBJ1-6
len: 18
d_gene: TRBD1
abundance: many
CDR3aa: CASSYSKTGSSYNSPLHF
CDR3nt: TGTGCCAGCAGTTACTCGAAGACAGGGAGCTCCTATAATTCACCCCTCCACTTT

v_gene: TRBV27
j_gene: TRBJ1-6
len: 15
d_gene: -
abundance: many
CDR3aa: CASSPTRTADSPLHF
CDR3nt: TGTGCCAGCAGTCCGACTCGGACAGCAGATTCACCCCTCCACTTT